What follows are 32 T cell receptor beta chains derived from one specimen sequenced in a study of long-term antiretroviral therapy in people with HIV. Survey level was the resolution at which the v3.0 immunoSEQ assay ran. TCRdb keeps only in-frame clones here, not all; method: immunoSEQ multiplex PCR. Among 15,000 to 20,000 clones, roughly 86% were seen once, and the ten largest hold 10% to 13%. This specimen was unsorted PBMCs, taken 0.5 years after starting antiretroviral therapy. All receptors derive from a man aged 40-50 years with HIV.

The gene calls are TRBV4-3 and TRBJ2-7, with TRBD1 matching 8 bases. The CDR3 runs to 16 residues. Trimming at V came to 1 base and at J to 2 bases, leaving 7 bases not matched to a gene. CDR1 LGHNA and CDR2 YSLEER come from the germline V gene. The CDR3 spells CASSQGWTGPTYEQYF. In nucleotides, the CDR3 is TGCGCCAGCAGCCAAGGGTGGACAGGGCCTACCTACGAGCAGTACTTC.

The chain recombines TRBV28 with TRBJ1-5; 9 bases line up with TRBD1. V gave up 3 bases and J gave up 5 bases; unmatched junction bases: 5. The CDR3 contains 15 residues. CDR1 and CDR2 (germline): MDHEN, SYDVKM. The CDR3 nucleotides are TGTGCCAGCAGTTTCAGGACAGGGGATCATCAGCCCCAGCATTTT. Translating it yields CASSFRTGDHQPQHF.

This sequence joins TRBV5-4 and TRBJ1-3; D perhaps matches TRBD1 (5 bases). Trimming removed 0 bases from V and 1 base from J, with 5 bases in between. Germline CDR1 SGHNT, CDR2 YYREEE (reference sequence). This CDR3 comprises 14 residues. CDR3 in amino acids: CASSLGQSGNTIYF. For the CDR3, the DNA is TGTGCCAGCAGCTTGGGACAGTCTGGAAACACCATATATTTT.

The count of this clone is one. The chain employs TRBV10-3 and TRBJ2-3; TRBD1 agrees at 7 bases. The CDR3 extends over 14 amino acids. Germline V gene sequence: CDR1 ENHRY, CDR2 SYGVKD. The V and J ends lost 2 bases and 5 bases, in that order; junction bases with no gene match: 4. CDR3 sequence (DNA): TGTGCCATCAGTGAGCAGGGGGTTATAGATACGCAGTATTTT. The encoded protein is CAISEQGVIDTQYF.

The J gene is TRBJ1-1, the V gene TRBV9; 7 bases line up with TRBD1. This CDR3 has 15 residues. Trimming at V came to 0 bases and at J to 1 base, leaving 3 bases not matched to a gene. Germline V gene sequence: CDR1 SGDLS, CDR2 YYNGEE. Here the CDR3 reads CASSVGGGSNTEAFF. The CDR3 DNA reads TGTGCCAGCAGCGTAGGAGGGGGCTCGAACACTGAAGCTTTCTTT.

The chain carries TRBV27 and TRBJ1-1; D is possibly TRBD1 (6 bases). The V gene's germline CDR1 is MNHEY and CDR2 SMNVEV (reference sequence). The V end was cut by 3 bases, the J end by 4 bases, with 18 bases between. The CDR3 loop spans 16 amino acids. The CDR3 loop is CASSFRDTLPPTEAFF. CDR3 nucleotide sequence: TGTGCCAGCAGTTTCCGGGACACCCTACCCCCCACTGAAGCTTTCTTT.

The rearrangement uses TRBV5-1 and TRBJ2-3, with a weak D call TRBD2 (6 bases). Germline V gene data show CDR1 as SGHRS and CDR2 as YFSETQ. V lost 1 base and J 3 bases, leaving 12 bases between the germline ends. The CDR3 totals 15 residues. The CDR3 sequence is CASSLYIRGTDTQYF. The CDR3 coding sequence is TGCGCCAGCAGCTTGTATATCCGGGGGACAGATACGCAGTATTTT.

The gene calls are TRBV23-1 and TRBJ2-1, with 8 bases fitting TRBD2. TRBV23-1 is reported as an ORF; its role is uncertain. CDR3 length: 15 residues. The trim removed 6 bases at V and 3 bases at J, leaving 7 bases unmatched. The CDR3: CASRLGTRLYNEQFF. In nucleotides, the CDR3 is TGCGCCAGCAGACTTGGGACTAGACTCTACAATGAGCAGTTCTTC.

The J gene is TRBJ2-4, the V gene TRBV4-3, with D perhaps matching TRBD1 (5 bases). The CDR3 is made up of 15 amino acids. Trimming removed 0 bases from V and 6 bases from J, with 12 bases in between. Germline V CDR1 and CDR2: LGHNA, YSLEER. CDR3 in amino acids: CASSQDVYRGNIQYF. The CDR3 bases are TGCGCCAGCAGCCAAGACGTCTATAGGGGAAACATTCAGTACTTC.

This chain uses TRBV9 with TRBJ2-1, with 9 bases that match TRBD2. This CDR3 is 16 amino acids long. Looked up from germline, CDR1 is SGDLS and CDR2 is YYNGEE. After removal of 0 bases from V and 8 bases from J, the junction contained 9 bases not matched to a gene. The CDR3 here is CASSVGIAGVGDEQFF. CDR3 DNA sequence: TGTGCCAGCAGCGTAGGTATAGCGGGGGTTGGGGATGAGCAGTTCTTC.

CDR3 sequence reads: CASRTGVAEAFF. The CDR3 region has the DNA TGTGCCAGTCGGACGGGAGTGGCTGAAGCTTTCTTT. V gene TRBV19 combines with J gene TRBJ1-1, with D hard to call. This CDR3 spans 12 amino acids. The germline V gene has CDR1 LNHDA and CDR2 SQIVND (reference sequence). V lost 8 bases and J 6 bases, leaving 13 bases between the germline ends. The variable domain in full, completed from reference TRBV19 and TRBJ1-1, reads DGGITQSPKYLFRKEGQNVTLSCEQNLNHDAMYWYRQDPGQGLRLIYYSQIVNDFQKGDIAEGYSVSREKKESFPLTVTSAQKNPTAFYLCASRTGVAEAFFGQGTRLTVV.

The CDR3 nucleotides read TGTGCCAGCAGCTTAGGCCAGAGAAGGGACCCGCAAGAGACCCAGTACTTC. This encodes CASSLGQRRDPQETQYF. The V gene is TRBV13, the J gene TRBJ2-5; D possibly uses TRBD1 or TRBD2 (5 bases each). Trimming left V 0 bases short and J 2 bases short, with 16 bases between. Germline V gives CDR1 PRHDT, CDR2 FYEKMQ (reference sequence). The CDR3 has 17 amino acids.

This clone occurred once. Compared with germline, one end of the junction differs, possibly owing to a read error. This sequence joins TRBV5-4 and TRBJ2-7, with a weak D call TRBD1 (5 bases). CDR1 SGHNT and CDR2 YYREEE come from the germline V gene (reference sequence). This CDR3 is built from 16 residues. As DNA, the CDR3 is TGCGCCAGCAGCCAAGAAATGACAGCAGCAACCTACGAGCAGTACTTC. This sequence encodes CASSQEMTAATYEQYF.

The rearrangement links TRBV7-8 to TRBJ2-2; D call uncertain. Germline CDR1 and CDR2: SGHVS and FQNEAQ. The CDR3 spans 11 residues. The V gene lost 10 bases and the J gene lost 7 bases, with 10 bases spanning the gap. The CDR3 reads CATSPDGELFF. The CDR3 DNA reads TGTGCCACCTCCCCCGACGGGGAGCTGTTTTTT.

J is TRBJ2-7 and V is TRBV12-5, with D possibly TRBD2 on 6 matching bases. Trimming removed 6 bases from V and 6 bases from J, with 24 bases in between. Per the germline V gene, CDR1 is LGHNT and CDR2 is FRNRAP. This CDR3 region has 16 residues. CDR3 sequence: CASGPPEGRAVAEQYF. The CDR3, as DNA: TGTGCTAGTGGCCCCCCGGAGGGCAGGGCGGTGGCCGAGCAGTACTTC.

This clone was seen only a few times. The rearrangement links TRBV12-5 to TRBJ1-2; D ambiguous. The CDR3 totals 14 residues. V lost 0 bases to trimming and J lost 2 bases, with 7 bases between them. In germline, CDR1 is LGHNT, CDR2 FRNRAP. CDR3 bases: TGTGCTAGTGGTTTGGTCCCGTCCAACTATGGCTACACCTTC. This gives the protein CASGLVPSNYGYTF.

V is TRBV18 and J is TRBJ1-3, with D possibly TRBD1 on 6 matching bases. CDR1 is KGHSH, CDR2 LQKENI, per germline. CDR3 length: 16 amino acids. Trimming cost V 0 bases and J 1 base, with 10 bases left between them. The chain's CDR3 is CASSPPLQGSGNTIYF. The CDR3 bases are TGTGCCAGCTCACCACCCTTACAGGGTTCTGGAAACACCATATATTTT.

This clone is a singleton in its sample. This chain connects TRBV10-3 to TRBJ2-7, with 9 nucleotides matching TRBD1. The CDR3 covers 14 residues. Germline V gene lookup returns CDR1 ENHRY and CDR2 SYGVKD. J lost 2 bases, V lost 6 bases, and 5 bases had no gene match. The CDR3 region is CAISGTGNPYEQYF. Written as DNA, the CDR3 is TGTGCCATCAGCGGGACAGGGAATCCCTACGAGCAGTACTTC.

This clone has just one count. The V call is TRBV7-9, the J call TRBJ2-7; D gene unclear. The CDR3 totals 15 residues. The V gene lost 2 bases and the J gene lost 0 bases, with 11 bases spanning the gap. Germline values: CDR1 SEHNR, CDR2 FQNEAQ (reference sequence). CDR3 sequence: CASSLTDSFSYEQYF. CDR3 nucleotides: TGTGCCAGCAGCTTAACAGACTCCTTCTCCTACGAGCAGTACTTC.

The rearrangement joins TRBV7-8 to TRBJ1-5, with 7 nucleotides matching TRBD1. Germline V CDR1 and CDR2: SGHVS, FQNEAQ. The CDR3 is made up of 17 amino acids. V was pared by 5 bases and J by 2 bases, with 12 bases of the junction left unmatched. The CDR3 sequence: CASSPLGTVEGNQPQHF. In DNA, the CDR3 is TGTGCCAGCAGCCCCCTCGGGACAGTCGAGGGCAATCAGCCCCAGCATTTT.

The CDR3 protein is CASSFRQGLGYTF. For the CDR3, the DNA is TGTGCCAGCAGCTTTCGACAGGGCCTTGGCTACACCTTC. The genes are TRBV7-2 and TRBJ1-2; 7 bases align to TRBD1. Germline CDR1 and CDR2: SGHTA and FQGNSA. V dropped 3 bases and J dropped 7; count of bases not matched to a gene: 5. CDR3 size: 13 residues.

The chain joins TRBV5-1 to TRBJ2-7; 16 bases map to TRBD2. There are 19 residues in the CDR3. The ends lost 0 bases at V and 6 bases at J; junction bases unmatched: 12. CDR1 SGHRS and CDR2 YFSETQ come from the germline V gene. CDR3 in DNA: TGCGCCAGCAGCTTGGGTGATGTAGGGACTAGCGGGAGGGTCCGCGAGCAGTACTTC. This encodes CASSLGDVGTSGRVREQYF. Together with reference TRBV5-1 and TRBJ2-7, the CDR3 gives the full variable domain: KAGVTQTPRYLIKTRGQQVTLSCSPISGHRSVSWYQQTPGQGLQFLFEYFSETQRNKGNFPGRFSGRQFSNSRSEMNVSTLELGDSALYLCASSLGDVGTSGRVREQYFGPGTRLTVT.

V usage is TRBV7-6 and J usage is TRBJ1-1, with 8 positions matching TRBD1. V shed 3 bases and J 1 base; nucleotides not matched to a gene: 7. CDR3 length equals 16 residues. Germline CDR1 and CDR2: SGHVS and FNYEAQ. This CDR3 is CASSLGGGTGNTEAFF. The CDR3 DNA is TGTGCCAGCAGCTTGGGGGGAGGGACAGGGAACACTGAAGCTTTCTTT.

The chain recombines TRBV5-1 with TRBJ2-7; TRBD2 agrees at 9 bases. Per the germline V gene, CDR1 is SGHRS and CDR2 is YFSETQ. The CDR3 totals 17 residues. With V trimmed by 1 base and J by 1 base, 9 bases remained unmatched. CDR3 loop: CASSLTLAGSSSYEQYF. The CDR3 DNA reads as TGCGCCAGCAGCTTGACGCTAGCGGGAAGCTCTTCCTACGAGCAGTACTTC.

The V gene is TRBV7-3, the J gene TRBJ2-5, with a possible D match to TRBD1 (5 bases). V lost 5 bases to trimming and J lost 2 bases, with 12 bases between them. Germline loops: CDR1 SGHTA, CDR2 FQGTGA. CDR3 length equals 14 residues. The CDR3 DNA is TGTGCCAGCAGCCCAGGGCCCACTCAAGAGACCCAGTACTTC. Protein product: CASSPGPTQETQYF.

The rearrangement joins TRBV28 to TRBJ2-5, with 10 bases identical to TRBD1. The CDR3 is made up of 16 amino acids. The junction had 8 bases not matched to a gene; V was cut back by 5 bases and J by 2 bases. Germline V gene lookup returns CDR1 MDHEN and CDR2 SYDVKM. This chain's CDR3 is CASSTWDRGGQETQYF. The CDR3 nucleotides read TGTGCCAGCAGTACGTGGGACAGGGGAGGGCAAGAGACCCAGTACTTC.

This chain joins TRBV5-1 and TRBJ2-5; perhaps TRBD1 as D (5 bases). The CDR3 contains 14 residues. The germline V and J ends were trimmed by 0 bases and 1 base, with 7 bases remaining between them. Germline V lookup: CDR1 SGHRS, CDR2 YFSETQ. The CDR3 is CASSLGGVQETQYF. CDR3 nucleotide sequence: TGCGCCAGCAGCTTGGGGGGCGTCCAAGAGACCCAGTACTTC.

This chain joins TRBV2 and TRBJ2-3; TRBD1 might be the D (5 bases). Germline V gene data show CDR1 as SNHLY and CDR2 as FYNNEI. The CDR3 has 15 residues. Trimming removed 3 bases at V and 0 bases at J, with 10 bases between. CDR3 amino acids: CASSEQGSSTDTQYF. Here the CDR3 DNA reads TGTGCCAGCAGTGAGCAGGGATCTAGCACAGATACGCAGTATTTT.

The rearrangement joins TRBV6-5 to TRBJ2-7; D perhaps matches TRBD2 (5 bases). V dropped 7 bases and J dropped 5 bases, with 18 bases sitting between them. Germline CDR1 reads MNHEY; CDR2 reads SVGAGI. The CDR3 contains 14 residues. As DNA, the CDR3 is TGTGCCAGCAACCGCTTTAGCGCGCCCCACGAGCAGTACTTC. Amino acids: CASNRFSAPHEQYF.

The chain has TRBV28 and TRBJ2-2; tentative D call: TRBD1 (6 bases). The CDR3 is 13 residues long. Between the trimmed V and J ends, which lost 3 bases and 6 bases, there was a span of 8 bases. Germline CDR1 and CDR2: MDHEN and SYDVKM. CDR3 in DNA: TGTGCCAGCAGTTTCTCAGGGGCCGGGGAGCTGTTTTTT. The encoded protein is CASSFSGAGELFF. Full variable domain (remainder filled in from reference TRBV28 and TRBJ2-2): DVKVTQSSRYLVKRTGEKVFLECVQDMDHENMFWYRQDPGLGLRLIYFSYDVKMKEKGDIPEGYSVSREKKERFSLILESASTNQTSMYLCASSFSGAGELFFGEGSRLTVL.

The V gene is TRBV6-1, the J gene TRBJ2-1; no definite D call. Between the trimmed V and J ends, which lost 6 bases and 5 bases, there was a span of 17 bases. CDR1 is MNHNS, CDR2 SASEGT, per germline. This CDR3 is 15 amino acids long. The CDR3 region is CASSETRHYNNEQFF. The CDR3, as DNA: TGTGCCAGCAGCGAGACACGACATTACAACAATGAGCAGTTCTTC.

J is TRBJ2-6 and V is TRBV9; 13 bases are a match to TRBD2. Germline CDR1 and CDR2: SGDLS and YYNGEE. This CDR3 is 20 amino acids long. The V segment lost 1 base and the J segment 0 bases; nucleotides outside the gene matches: 7. The CDR3, as DNA: TGTGCCAGCAGCGTAACCGGGACTAGCGGGGCCGGCTCTGGGGCCAACGTCCTGACTTTC. This translates into CASSVTGTSGAGSGANVLTF.